The clone carrying this T cell receptor beta chain was seen at least ten times. What it recognizes is unknown. V was clipped by 2 bases and J by 3 bases, with 16 bases between them. The CDR3 is 16 amino acids. CDR1 SEHNR and CDR2 FQNEAQ come from the germline V gene (reference sequence). This entry comes from a study of spatial heterogeneity in lung cancer. TCRdb analysed the 5' RACE reads with MiXCR anew, one entry per CDR3 protein. Among roughly 16,000 distinct CDR3 sequences, around 7% were seen once, and the ten largest hold 15% to 20%. Study-level findings and limits: It was found that expanded intratumoral alpha and beta TCR counts tracked tumor mutation counts.

Specified time point: sample taken at primary tumor resection. The chain is built from TRBV7-9 and TRBJ1-2, with D unresolved. Sequencing was performed on lung tumor tissue, taken at surgery. The TCR was taken from a female donor with early-stage non-small cell lung cancer. The CDR3 coding sequence is TGTGCCAGCAGCTTACTCCGCGAGGAGGTACACTATGGCTACACCTTC. Its translation: CASSLLREEVHYGYTF.